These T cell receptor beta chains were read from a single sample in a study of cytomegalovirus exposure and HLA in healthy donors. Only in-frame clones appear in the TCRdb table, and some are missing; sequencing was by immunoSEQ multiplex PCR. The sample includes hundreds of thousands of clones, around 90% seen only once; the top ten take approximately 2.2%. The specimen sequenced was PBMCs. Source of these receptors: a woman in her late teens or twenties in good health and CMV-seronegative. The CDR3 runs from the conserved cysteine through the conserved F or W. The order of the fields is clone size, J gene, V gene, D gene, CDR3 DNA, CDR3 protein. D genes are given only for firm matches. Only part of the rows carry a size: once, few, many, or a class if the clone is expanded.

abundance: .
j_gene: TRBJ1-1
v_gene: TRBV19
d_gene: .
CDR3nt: TGTGCCAGTAGTATAGCGCAGGGGTCGAACACTGAAGCTTTCTTT
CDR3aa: CASSIAQGSNTEAFF

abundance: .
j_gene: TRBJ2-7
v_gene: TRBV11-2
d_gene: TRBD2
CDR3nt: TGTGCCAGCAGCTGGGGGGGAAGGGGCTGGACAATCTTAACCTACGAGCAGTACTTC
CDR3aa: CASSWGGRGWTILTYEQYF

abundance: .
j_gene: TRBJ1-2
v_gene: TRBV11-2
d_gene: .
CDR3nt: TGTGCCAGCAGCTTAGAGGTCAGTACCAGGAGGAACTTC
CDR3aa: CASSLEVSTRRNF

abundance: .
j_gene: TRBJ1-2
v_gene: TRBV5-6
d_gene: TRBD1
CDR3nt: TGTGCCAGCAGTTACAGGGGGTCTAACTATGGCTACACCTTC
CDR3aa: CASSYRGSNYGYTF

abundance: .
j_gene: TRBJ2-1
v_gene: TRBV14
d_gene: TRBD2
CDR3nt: TGTGCCAGCAGCCAAGTACGGGGGGGCGCCTACAATGAGCAGTTCTTC
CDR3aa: CASSQVRGGAYNEQFF

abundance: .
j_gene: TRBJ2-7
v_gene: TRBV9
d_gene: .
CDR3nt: TGTGCCAGCAGCGACCCCCTAACCTACGAGCAGTACTTC
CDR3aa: CASSDPLTYEQYF

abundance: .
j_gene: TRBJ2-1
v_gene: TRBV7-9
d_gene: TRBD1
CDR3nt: TGTGCCAGCAGCCCGTCCAGGGGGCCCTCCTACAATGAGCAGTTCTTC
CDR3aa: CASSPSRGPSYNEQFF

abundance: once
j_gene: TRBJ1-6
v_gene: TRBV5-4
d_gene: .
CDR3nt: TGTGCCAGCAGCTTGTTTGGGAGCTCCTATAATTCACCCCTCCACTTT
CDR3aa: CASSLFGSSYNSPLHF

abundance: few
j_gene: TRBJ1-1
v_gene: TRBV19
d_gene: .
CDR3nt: TGTGCCAGTAGTGAACAGCCGCCTCCGAACACTGAAGCTTTCTTT
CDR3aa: CASSEQPPPNTEAFF

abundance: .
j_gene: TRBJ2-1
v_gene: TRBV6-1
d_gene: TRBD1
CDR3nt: TGTGCCGGCAACAAAAGGGGACAGGGAGAAGAGCAGTTCTTC
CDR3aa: CAGNKRGQGEEQFF

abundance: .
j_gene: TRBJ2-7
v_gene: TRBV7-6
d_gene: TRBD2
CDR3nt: TGTGCCAGCAGCCCTGCTTTGGGACTAGCGGGGATCGAGCAGTACTTC
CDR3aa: CASSPALGLAGIEQYF

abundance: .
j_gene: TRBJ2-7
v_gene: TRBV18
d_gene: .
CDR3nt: TGTGCCAGCTCACCACCGTCAGGGGCCTCCTACGAGCAGTACTTC
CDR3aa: CASSPPSGASYEQYF

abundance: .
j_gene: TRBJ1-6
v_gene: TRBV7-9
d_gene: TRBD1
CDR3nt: TGTGCCAGCAGCTTAGCCCCGACAGGGAGTAATTCACCCCTCCACTTT
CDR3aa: CASSLAPTGSNSPLHF

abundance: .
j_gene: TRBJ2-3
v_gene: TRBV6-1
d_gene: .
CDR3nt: TGTGCCAGCAGTGAAGGCGGAGCCACAGATACGCAGTATTTT
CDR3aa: CASSEGGATDTQYF

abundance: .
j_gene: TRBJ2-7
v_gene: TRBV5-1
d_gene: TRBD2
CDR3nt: TGCGCCAGCAGCTTGGCTCCCTCCAGCGGGGGGGCCGTCGAGCAGTACTTC
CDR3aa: CASSLAPSSGGAVEQYF

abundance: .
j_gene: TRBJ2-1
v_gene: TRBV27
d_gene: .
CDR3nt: TGTGCCAGCAGAGCTTACAATGAGCAGTTCTTC
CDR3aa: CASRAYNEQFF

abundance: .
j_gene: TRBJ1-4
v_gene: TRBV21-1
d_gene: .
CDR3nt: TGTGCCACCCCCGGGGGGGAACTGTTTTTT
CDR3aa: CATPGGELFF

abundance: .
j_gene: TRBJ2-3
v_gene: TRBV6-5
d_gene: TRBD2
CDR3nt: TGTGCCAGCAGGGCACTAGCGGGGAGAGCAGATACGCAGTATTTT
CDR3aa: CASRALAGRADTQYF

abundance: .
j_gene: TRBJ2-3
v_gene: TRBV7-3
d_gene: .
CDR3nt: TGTGCCAGCAGCTTCCAAACAGAAGCAGATACGCAGTATTTT
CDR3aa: CASSFQTEADTQYF

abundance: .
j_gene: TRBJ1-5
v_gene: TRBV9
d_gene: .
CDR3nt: TGTGCCAGCAGCGTAGGGACTAATCAGCCCCAGCATTTT
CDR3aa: CASSVGTNQPQHF

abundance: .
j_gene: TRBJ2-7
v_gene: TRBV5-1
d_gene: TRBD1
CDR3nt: TGCGCCAGCAGCTTGCCCGGACAGGGAGTAGGAAACGAGCAGTACTTC
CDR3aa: CASSLPGQGVGNEQYF

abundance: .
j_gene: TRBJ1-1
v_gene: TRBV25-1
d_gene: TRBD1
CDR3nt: TGTGCCAGCAGTGCCCATGGGGGACAGGGAGTCACTGAAGCTTTCTTT
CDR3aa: CASSAHGGQGVTEAFF

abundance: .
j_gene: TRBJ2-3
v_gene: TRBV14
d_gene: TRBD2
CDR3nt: TGTGCCAGCAGCCTATCTAGCGGGGGTCGCACAGATACGCAGTATTTT
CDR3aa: CASSLSSGGRTDTQYF

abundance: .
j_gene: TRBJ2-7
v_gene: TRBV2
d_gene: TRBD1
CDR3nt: TGTGCCAGCAGTGAATTGACAGGGACCCACGAGCAGTACTTC
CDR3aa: CASSELTGTHEQYF

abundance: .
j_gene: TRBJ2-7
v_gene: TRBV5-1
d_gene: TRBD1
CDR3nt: TGCGCCAGCAGCGTCGGGACAGGCTCCTACGAGCAGTACTTC
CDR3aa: CASSVGTGSYEQYF

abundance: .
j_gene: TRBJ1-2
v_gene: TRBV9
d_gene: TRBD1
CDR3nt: TGTGCCAGCAGCGTAGGGGGACAGAACTATGGCTACACCTTC
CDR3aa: CASSVGGQNYGYTF

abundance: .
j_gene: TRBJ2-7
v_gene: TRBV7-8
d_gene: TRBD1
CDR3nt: TGTGCCAGCAGCGAGGGACAGGGGGGTACCTCACACTCCTACGAGCAGTACTTC
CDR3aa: CASSEGQGGTSHSYEQYF

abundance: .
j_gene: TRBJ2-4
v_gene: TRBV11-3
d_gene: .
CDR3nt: TGTGCCAGCAGCTTAGGCGGGGGCCTGGACATTCAGTACTTC
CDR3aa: CASSLGGGLDIQYF

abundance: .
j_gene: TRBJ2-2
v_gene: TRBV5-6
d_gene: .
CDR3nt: TGTGCCAGCAGCTTGGAGGGGGGGCGAATAGTCACCGGGGAGCTGTTTTTT
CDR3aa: CASSLEGGRIVTGELFF

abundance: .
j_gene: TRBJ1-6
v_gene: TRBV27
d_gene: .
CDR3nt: TGTGCCAGCAGTTTCCAGGGTCAAGGCTCCTATAATTCCCCCCTCCACTTT
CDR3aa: CASSFQGQGSYNSPLHF

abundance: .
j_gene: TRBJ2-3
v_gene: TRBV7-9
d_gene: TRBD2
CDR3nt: TGTGCCAGCAGCTTAGAACGAGGTAGCGGGGGGGCCTTAGATACGCAGTATTTT
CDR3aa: CASSLERGSGGALDTQYF

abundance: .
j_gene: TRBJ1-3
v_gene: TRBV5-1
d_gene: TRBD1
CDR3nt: TGCGCCAGCAGCTTGGGCCTACAGGGGGTCACCATATATTTT
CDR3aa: CASSLGLQGVTIYF

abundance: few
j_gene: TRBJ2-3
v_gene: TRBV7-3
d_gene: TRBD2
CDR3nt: TGTGCCAGCAGCTTAAGCGGGGGGACCACAGATACGCAGTATTTT
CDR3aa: CASSLSGGTTDTQYF

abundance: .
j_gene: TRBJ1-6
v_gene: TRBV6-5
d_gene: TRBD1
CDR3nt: TGTGCCAGCAGGAAACAGGGGGTAATGAATTCACCCCTCCACTTT
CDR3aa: CASRKQGVMNSPLHF

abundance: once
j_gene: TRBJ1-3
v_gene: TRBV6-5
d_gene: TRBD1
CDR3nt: TGTGCCAGCAGTTTGGATTACAGGGGGCGAGGAAACACCATATATTTT
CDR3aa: CASSLDYRGRGNTIYF

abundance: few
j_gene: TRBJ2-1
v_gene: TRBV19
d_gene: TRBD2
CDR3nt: TGTGCCAGTAGTATAACTAGCGGGGGTACTAATGAGCAGTTCTTC
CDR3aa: CASSITSGGTNEQFF

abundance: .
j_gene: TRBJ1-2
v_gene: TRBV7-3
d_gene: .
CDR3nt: TGTGCCAGCAGCTCCGAGCCTGGAATAGCCGACTATGGCTACACCTTC
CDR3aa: CASSSEPGIADYGYTF

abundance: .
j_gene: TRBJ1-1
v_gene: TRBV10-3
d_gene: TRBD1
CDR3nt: TGTGCCATCAAGGAGGGGGGGACAGGGATCGGTGGCACTGAAGCTTTCTTT
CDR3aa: CAIKEGGTGIGGTEAFF

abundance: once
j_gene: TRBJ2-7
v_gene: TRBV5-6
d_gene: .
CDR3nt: TGTACCAGCAGCTTCGGGCGGACGATCGGGATCTACGAGCAGTACTTC
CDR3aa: CTSSFGRTIGIYEQYF

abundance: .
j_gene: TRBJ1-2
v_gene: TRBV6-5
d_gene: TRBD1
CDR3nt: TGTGCCAGCAGCTGGGCGACAGGGGCCAACTATGGCTACACCTTC
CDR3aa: CASSWATGANYGYTF